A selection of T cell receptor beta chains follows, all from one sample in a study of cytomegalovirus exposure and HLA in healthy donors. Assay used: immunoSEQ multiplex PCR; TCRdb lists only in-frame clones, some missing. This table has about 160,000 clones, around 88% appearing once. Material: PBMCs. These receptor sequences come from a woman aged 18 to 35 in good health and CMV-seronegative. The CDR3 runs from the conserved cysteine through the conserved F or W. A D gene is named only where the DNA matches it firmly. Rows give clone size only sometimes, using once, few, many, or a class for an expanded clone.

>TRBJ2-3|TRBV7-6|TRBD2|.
TGTGCCAGCACCCCCTTAGCGGGGGGGGCAGATACGCAGTATTTT
CASTPLAGGADTQYF
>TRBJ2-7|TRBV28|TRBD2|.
TGTGCTAGTCTTAGCGGGGGGGAGAGCTCCTACGAGCAGTACTTC
CASLSGGESSYEQYF
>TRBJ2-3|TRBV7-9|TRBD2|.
TGTTCCAGCAGTCGGGGACTAGCGGGGAATCGAGATACGCAGTATTTT
CSSSRGLAGNRDTQYF
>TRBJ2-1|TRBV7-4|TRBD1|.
TGTGCCAGCAGCTTAGTAAGACAGGGGGCAGGAGATGAGCAGTTCTTC
CASSLVRQGAGDEQFF
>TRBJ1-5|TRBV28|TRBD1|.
TGTGCCAGCTGTGCGACAGGGGCTCGGCAGCCCCAGCATTTT
CASCATGARQPQHF
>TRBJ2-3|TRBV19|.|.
TGTGCCACCGCCTCGGGGGGCGCATCCACAGATACGCAGTATTTT
CATASGGASTDTQYF
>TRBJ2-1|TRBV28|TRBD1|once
TGTGCCAGCAGCCCTGACAGGGTACCCTACAATGAGCAGTTCTTC
CASSPDRVPYNEQFF
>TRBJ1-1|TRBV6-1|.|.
TGTGCCAGCAGCCAACCGAGGGTATGGGACACTGAAGCTTTCTTT
CASSQPRVWDTEAFF
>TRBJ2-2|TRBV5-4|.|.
TGTGCCAGCAGCTTCTCCACCGGGGAGCTGTTTTTT
CASSFSTGELFF
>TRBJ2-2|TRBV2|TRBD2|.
TGTGCCAGCAGTGGGGCTAGCGGGATTGGGAACACCGGGGAGCTGTTTTTT
CASSGASGIGNTGELFF
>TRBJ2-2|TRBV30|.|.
TGTGCCGGTAAATCAGCACTACCGAACACCGGGGAGCTGTTTTTT
CAGKSALPNTGELFF
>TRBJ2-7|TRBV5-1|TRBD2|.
TGCGCCAGCACCAGGACTAGCGGGAGGCTAACAGCCTACGAGCAGTACTTC
CASTRTSGRLTAYEQYF
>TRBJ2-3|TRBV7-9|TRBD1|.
TGTGCCAGCAGCCGTACACAGGGGACAGATACGCAGTATTTT
CASSRTQGTDTQYF
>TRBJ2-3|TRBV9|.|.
TGTGCCAGCAGCGTACTAGCCCCAGATACGCAGTATTTT
CASSVLAPDTQYF
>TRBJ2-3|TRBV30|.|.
TGTGCCTGGACCTCCCTAGGGGGTTCCGGGGATACGCAGTATTTT
CAWTSLGGSGDTQYF
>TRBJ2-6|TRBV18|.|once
TGTGCCAGCTCACTGAAGATCGGTCTGGGGGCCAACGTCCTGACTTTC
CASSLKIGLGANVLTF
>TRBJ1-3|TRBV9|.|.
TGTGCCAGCAGCGTAGGTAGCATCTCTGGAAACACCATATATTTT
CASSVGSISGNTIYF
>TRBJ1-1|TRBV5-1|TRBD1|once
TGCGCCAGCAGCAATCAGGGGGTAGTCACTGAAGCTTTCTTT
CASSNQGVVTEAFF
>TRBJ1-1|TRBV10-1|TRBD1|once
TGCGCCAGCCGACAGGGAATGGGCACTGAAGCTTTCTTT
CASRQGMGTEAFF
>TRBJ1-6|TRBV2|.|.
TGTGCCAGCAGTGAGGACACGTCCTATAATTCACCCCTCCACTTT
CASSEDTSYNSPLHF
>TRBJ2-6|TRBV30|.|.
TGTGCCTGGCGTAGGGGAACTGGGGCCAACGTCCTGACTTTC
CAWRRGTGANVLTF
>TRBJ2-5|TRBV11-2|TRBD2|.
TGTGCCAGCAGCAGACTAGCGGGGGGCCAAGAGACCCAGTACTTC
CASSRLAGGQETQYF
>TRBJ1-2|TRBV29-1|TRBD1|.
TGCAGCGTGGACAGGGGAGACTATGGCTACACCTTC
CSVDRGDYGYTF
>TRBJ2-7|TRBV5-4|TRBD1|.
TGTGCCAGCAGCTGGGACAGGGGGCGAGAGCAGTACTTC
CASSWDRGREQYF
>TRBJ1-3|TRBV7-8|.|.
TGTGCCAGCAGCTTATACTCTGGAAACACCATATATTTT
CASSLYSGNTIYF
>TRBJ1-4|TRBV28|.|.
TGTGCCAGCAGTCCCAATGAGGCTGTCAGGACAATGTTTTTT
CASSPNEAVRTMFF
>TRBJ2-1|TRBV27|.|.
TGTGCCAGCAGTATAACCCCGGGGTACAATGAGCAGTTCTTC
CASSITPGYNEQFF